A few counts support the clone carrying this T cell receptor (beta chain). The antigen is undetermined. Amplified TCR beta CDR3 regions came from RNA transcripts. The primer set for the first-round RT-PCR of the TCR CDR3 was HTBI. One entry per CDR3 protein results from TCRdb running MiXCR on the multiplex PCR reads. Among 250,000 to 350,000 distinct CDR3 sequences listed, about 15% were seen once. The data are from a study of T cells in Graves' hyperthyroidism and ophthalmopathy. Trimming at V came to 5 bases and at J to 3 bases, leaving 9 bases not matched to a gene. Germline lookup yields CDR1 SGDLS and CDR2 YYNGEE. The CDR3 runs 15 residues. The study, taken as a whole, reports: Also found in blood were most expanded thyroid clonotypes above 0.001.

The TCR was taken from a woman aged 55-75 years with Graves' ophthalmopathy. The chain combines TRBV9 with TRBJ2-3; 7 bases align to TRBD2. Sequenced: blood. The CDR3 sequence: CASSGSNGRTDTQYF. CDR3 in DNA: TGTGCCAGCAGTGGTAGTAACGGGAGGACAGATACGCAGTATTTT.